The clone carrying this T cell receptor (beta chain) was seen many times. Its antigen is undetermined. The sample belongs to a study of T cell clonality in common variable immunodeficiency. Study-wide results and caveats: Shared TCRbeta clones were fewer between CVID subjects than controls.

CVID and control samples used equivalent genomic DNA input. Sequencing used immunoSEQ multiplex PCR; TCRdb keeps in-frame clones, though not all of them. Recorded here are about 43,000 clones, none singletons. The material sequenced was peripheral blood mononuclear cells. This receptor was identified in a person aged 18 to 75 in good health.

The CDR3 DNA, read in part, is TGTGCCAGTAGTATTGGACAGTATAGCAATCAGCCC. This encodes CASSIGQYSNQP. The full CDR3 is CASSIGQYSNQPQHF. The chain employs TRBV19 and TRBJ1-5; possible D gene TRBD1, 6 bases. The CDR3 goes on 3 residues after the read ends, and that part is filled in from the germline J gene. The germline V gene encodes CDR1 LNHDA and CDR2 SQIVND (reference sequence). The length of the CDR3 is 15 residues. The V gene lost 3 bases and the J gene lost 0 bases, with 9 bases spanning the gap.